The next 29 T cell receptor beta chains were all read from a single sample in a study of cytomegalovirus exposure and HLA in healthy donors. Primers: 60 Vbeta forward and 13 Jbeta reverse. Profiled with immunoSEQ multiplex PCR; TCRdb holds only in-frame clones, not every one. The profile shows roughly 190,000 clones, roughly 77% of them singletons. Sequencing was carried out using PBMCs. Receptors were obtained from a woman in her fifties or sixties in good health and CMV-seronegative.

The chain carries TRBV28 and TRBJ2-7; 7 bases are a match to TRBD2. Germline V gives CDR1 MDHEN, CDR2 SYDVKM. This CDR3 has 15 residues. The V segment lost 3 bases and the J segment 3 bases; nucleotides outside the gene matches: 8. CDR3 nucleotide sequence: TGTGCCAGCAGTTTGGTGGGGGGGGGAAGCTACGAGCAGTACTTC. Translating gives CASSLVGGGSYEQYF.

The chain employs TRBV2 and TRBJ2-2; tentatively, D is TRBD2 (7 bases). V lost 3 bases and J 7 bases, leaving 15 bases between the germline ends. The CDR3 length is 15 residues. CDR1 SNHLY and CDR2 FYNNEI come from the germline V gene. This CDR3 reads CASSDVGGLGGELFF. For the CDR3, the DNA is TGTGCCAGCAGTGACGTGGGGGGGCTGGGCGGGGAGCTGTTTTTT.

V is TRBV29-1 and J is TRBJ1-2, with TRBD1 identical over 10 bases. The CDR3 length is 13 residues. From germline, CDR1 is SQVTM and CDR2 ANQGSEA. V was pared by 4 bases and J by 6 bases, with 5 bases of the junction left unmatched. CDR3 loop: CSVGRGQGHGYTF. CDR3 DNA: TGCAGCGTTGGGAGGGGACAGGGGCATGGCTACACCTTC.

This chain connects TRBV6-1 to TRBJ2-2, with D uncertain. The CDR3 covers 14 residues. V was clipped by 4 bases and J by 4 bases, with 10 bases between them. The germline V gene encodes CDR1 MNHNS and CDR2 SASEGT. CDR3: CASSVQVGTGELFF. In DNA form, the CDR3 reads TGTGCCAGCAGTGTGCAGGTCGGCACCGGGGAGCTGTTTTTT.

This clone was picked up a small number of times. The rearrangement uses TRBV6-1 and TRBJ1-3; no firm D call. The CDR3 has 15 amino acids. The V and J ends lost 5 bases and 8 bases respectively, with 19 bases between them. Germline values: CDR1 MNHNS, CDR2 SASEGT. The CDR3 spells CASSREHQEGYTIYF. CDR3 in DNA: TGTGCCAGCAGTCGGGAACACCAAGAAGGGTACACCATATATTTT.

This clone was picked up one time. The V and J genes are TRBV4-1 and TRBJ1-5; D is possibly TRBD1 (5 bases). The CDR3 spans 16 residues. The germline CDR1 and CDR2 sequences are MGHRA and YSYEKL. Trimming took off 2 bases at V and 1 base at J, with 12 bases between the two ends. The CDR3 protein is CASSQLGHPSNQPQHF. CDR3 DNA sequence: TGCGCCAGCAGCCAACTCGGACATCCCAGCAATCAGCCCCAGCATTTT.

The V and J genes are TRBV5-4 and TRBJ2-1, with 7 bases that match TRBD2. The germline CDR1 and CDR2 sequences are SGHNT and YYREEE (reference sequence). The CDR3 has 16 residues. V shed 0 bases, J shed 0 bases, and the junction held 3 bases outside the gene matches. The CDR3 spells CASSLVGGSSYNEQFF. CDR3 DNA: TGTGCCAGCAGCTTGGTAGGCGGGAGCTCCTACAATGAGCAGTTCTTC.

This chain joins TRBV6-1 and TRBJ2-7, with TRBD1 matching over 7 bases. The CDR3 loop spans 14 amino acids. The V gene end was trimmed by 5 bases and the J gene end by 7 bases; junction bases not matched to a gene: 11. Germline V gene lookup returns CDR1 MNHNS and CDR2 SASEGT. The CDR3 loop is CASSPTFETGEQYF. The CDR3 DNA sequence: TGTGCCAGCAGTCCCACGTTCGAGACAGGGGAGCAGTACTTC.

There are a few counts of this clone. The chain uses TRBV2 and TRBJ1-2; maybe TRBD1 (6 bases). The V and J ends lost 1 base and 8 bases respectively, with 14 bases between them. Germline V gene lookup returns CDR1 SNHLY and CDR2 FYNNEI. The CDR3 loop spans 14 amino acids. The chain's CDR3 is CASSEDRVGQGYTF. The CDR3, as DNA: TGTGCCAGCAGTGAAGACAGGGTAGGCCAAGGCTACACCTTC.

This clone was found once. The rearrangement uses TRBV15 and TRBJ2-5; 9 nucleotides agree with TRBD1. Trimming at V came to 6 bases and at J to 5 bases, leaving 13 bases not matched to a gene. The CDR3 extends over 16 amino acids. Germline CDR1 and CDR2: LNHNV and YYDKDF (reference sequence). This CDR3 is CATSPSPGQGLETQYF. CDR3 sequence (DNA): TGTGCCACCAGTCCTTCCCCGGGACAGGGTTTGGAGACCCAGTACTTC.

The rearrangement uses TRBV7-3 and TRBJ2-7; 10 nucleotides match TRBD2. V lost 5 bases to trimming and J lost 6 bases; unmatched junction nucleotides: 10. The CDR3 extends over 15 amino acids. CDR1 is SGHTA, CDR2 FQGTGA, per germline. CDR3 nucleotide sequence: TGTGCCAGCAGCCCAACGGGGACTAGCGAGAGCGAGCAGTACTTC. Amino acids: CASSPTGTSESEQYF.

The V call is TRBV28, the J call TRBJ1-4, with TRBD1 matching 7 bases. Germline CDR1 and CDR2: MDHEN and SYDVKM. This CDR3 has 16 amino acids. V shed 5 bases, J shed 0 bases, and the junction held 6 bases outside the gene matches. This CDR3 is CASSLQGTATNEKLFF. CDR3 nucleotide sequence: TGTGCCAGCAGTCTACAGGGGACTGCAACTAATGAAAAACTGTTTTTT.

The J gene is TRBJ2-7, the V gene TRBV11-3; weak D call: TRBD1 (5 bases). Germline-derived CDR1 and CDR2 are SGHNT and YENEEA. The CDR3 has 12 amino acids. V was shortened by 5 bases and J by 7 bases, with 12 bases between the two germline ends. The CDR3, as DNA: TGTGCCAGCAGCCCGACAGATAAAGAGCAGTACTTC. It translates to CASSPTDKEQYF. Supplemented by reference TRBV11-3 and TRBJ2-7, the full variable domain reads EAGVVQSPRYKIIEKKQPVAFWCNPISGHNTLYWYLQNLGQGPELLIRYENEEAVDDSQLPKDRFSAERLKGVDSTLKIQPAELGDSAVYLCASSPTDKEQYFGPGTRLTVT.

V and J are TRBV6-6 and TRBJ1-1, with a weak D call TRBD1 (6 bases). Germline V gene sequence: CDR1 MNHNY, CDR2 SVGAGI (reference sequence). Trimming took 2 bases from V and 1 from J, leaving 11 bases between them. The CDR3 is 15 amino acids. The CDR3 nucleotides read TGTGCCAGCAGTTACCCGGACAGACCGAACACTGAAGCTTTCTTT. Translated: CASSYPDRPNTEAFF.

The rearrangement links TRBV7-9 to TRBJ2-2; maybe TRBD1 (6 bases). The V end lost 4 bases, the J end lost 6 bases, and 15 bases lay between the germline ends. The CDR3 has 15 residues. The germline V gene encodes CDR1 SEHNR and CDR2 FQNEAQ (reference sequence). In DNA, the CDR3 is TGTGCCAGCAGCTACAGGACAGCCTCGTCCGGGGAGCTGTTTTTT. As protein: CASSYRTASSGELFF. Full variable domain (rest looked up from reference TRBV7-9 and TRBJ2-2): DTGVSQNPRHKITKRGQNVTFRCDPISEHNRLYWYRQTLGQGPEFLTYFQNEAQLEKSRLLSDRFSAERPKGSFSTLEIQRTEQGDSAMYLCASSYRTASSGELFFGEGSRLTVL.

The CDR3 region is CASSLDPGNTEAFF. CDR3 DNA: TGTGCCAGCAGCTTAGATCCCGGGAACACTGAAGCTTTCTTT. The chain recombines TRBV11-3 with TRBJ1-1; unclear D gene. Trimming took 0 bases from V and 1 from J, leaving 6 bases between them. CDR1 is SGHNT and CDR2 is YENEEA in the germline V gene. The CDR3 contains 14 residues.

CDR3 nucleotides: TGTGCCAGTAGCCCAGGACTGTGGGGAAACTACGAGCAGTACTTC. Residues: CASSPGLWGNYEQYF. The chain uses TRBV19 and TRBJ2-7; D may be TRBD2 (5 bases). The CDR3 consists of 15 residues. Germline V lookup: CDR1 LNHDA, CDR2 SQIVND (reference sequence). With 6 bases removed from V and 3 bases from J, the gap between germline ends came to 18 bases.

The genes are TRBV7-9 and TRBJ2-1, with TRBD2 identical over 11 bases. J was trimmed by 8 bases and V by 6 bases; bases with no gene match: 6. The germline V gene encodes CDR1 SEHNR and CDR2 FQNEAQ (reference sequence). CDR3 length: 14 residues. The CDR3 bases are TGTGCCAGCAGTTCATTAGCGGGAGGGGATGAGCAGTTCTTC. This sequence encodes CASSSLAGGDEQFF.

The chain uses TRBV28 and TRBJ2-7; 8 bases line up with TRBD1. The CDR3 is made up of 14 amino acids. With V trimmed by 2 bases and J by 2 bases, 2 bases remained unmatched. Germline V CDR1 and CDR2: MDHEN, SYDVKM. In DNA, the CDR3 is TGTGCCAGCAGTTTAGTGGACAGGGCCTACGAGCAGTACTTC. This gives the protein CASSLVDRAYEQYF.

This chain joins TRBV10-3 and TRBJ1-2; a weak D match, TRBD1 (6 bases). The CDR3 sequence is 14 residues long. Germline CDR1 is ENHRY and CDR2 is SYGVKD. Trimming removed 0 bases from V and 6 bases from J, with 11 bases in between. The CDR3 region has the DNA TGTGCCATCAGTGAGTCGAACAGGGCCAATGGCTACACCTTC. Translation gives CAISESNRANGYTF.

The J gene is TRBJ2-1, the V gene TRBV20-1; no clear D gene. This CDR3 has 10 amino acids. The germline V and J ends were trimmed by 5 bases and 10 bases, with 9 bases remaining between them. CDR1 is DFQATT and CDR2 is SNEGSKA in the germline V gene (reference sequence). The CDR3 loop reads CSAALEEQFF. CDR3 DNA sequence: TGCAGTGCTGCTCTAGAAGAGCAGTTCTTC.

CDR3 nucleotide sequence: TGTGCCAGCAGCGGGGGGATGGTGGTAGCTTTCTTT. Its protein is CASSGGMVVAFF. The rearrangement uses TRBV5-5 and TRBJ1-1; tentatively, D is TRBD1 (5 bases). The CDR3 length is 12 residues. Germline lookup yields CDR1 SGHKS and CDR2 YYEKEE (reference sequence). Trimming left V 4 bases short and J 10 bases short, with 14 bases between. The full variable domain, rest sourced from reference TRBV5-5 and TRBJ1-1, is DAGVTQSPTHLIKTRGQQVTLRCSPISGHKSVSWYQQVLGQGPQFIFQYYEKEERGRGNFPDRFSARQFPNYSSELNVNALLLGDSALYLCASSGGMVVAFFGQGTRLTVV.

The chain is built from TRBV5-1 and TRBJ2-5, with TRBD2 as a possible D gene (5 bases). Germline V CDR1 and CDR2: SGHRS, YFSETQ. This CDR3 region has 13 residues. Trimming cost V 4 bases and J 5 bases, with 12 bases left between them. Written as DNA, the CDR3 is TGCGCCAGCAGCCTGGGGAGATCGGAGACCCAGTACTTC. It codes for CASSLGRSETQYF.

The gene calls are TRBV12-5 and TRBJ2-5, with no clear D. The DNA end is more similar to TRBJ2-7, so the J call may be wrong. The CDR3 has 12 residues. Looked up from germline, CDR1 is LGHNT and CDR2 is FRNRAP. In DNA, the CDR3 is TGTGCTAGTGGTTTCGGGTCATACGAGCAGTACTTC. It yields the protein CASGFGSYEQYF.

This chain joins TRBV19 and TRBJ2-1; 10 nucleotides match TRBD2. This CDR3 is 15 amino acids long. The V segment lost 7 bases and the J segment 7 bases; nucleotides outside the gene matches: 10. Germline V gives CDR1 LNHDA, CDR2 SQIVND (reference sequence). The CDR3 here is CASKSGGAGGNEQFF. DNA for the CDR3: TGTGCCAGTAAAAGCGGGGGGGCCGGAGGGAATGAGCAGTTCTTC.

CDR3 sequence: CASSVVTGGNTEAFF. For the CDR3, the DNA is TGTGCCAGCAGTGTAGTTACAGGGGGCAACACTGAAGCTTTCTTT. This chain connects TRBV6-1 to TRBJ1-1, with 9 bases aligning to TRBD1. Germline V gives CDR1 MNHNS, CDR2 SASEGT. The CDR3 is 15 residues long. Trimming at V came to 4 bases and at J to 2 bases, leaving 5 bases not matched to a gene.

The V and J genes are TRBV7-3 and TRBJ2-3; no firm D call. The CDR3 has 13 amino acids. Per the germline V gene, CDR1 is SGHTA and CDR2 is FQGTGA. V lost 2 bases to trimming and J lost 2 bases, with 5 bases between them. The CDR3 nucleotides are TGTGCCAGCAGCTTAGTCCTCACAGATACGCAGTATTTT. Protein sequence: CASSLVLTDTQYF.

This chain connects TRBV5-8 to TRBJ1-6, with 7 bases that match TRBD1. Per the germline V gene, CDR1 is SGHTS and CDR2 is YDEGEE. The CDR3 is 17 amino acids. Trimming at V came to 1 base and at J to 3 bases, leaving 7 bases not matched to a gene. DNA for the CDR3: TGTGCCAGCAGCTTGAGACAGGGAGACGTCTATAATTCACCCCTCCACTTT. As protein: CASSLRQGDVYNSPLHF.

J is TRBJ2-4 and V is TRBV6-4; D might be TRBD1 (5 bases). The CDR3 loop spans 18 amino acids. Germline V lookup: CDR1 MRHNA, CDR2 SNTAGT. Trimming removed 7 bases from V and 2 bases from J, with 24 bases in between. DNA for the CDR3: TGTGCCAGCAATTCCCCCGCAAAGACAGAGAAATCCAAAAACATTCAGTACTTC. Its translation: CASNSPAKTEKSKNIQYF.